One sample yielded the 16 T cell receptor beta chains listed below, sequenced in a study of T cell repertoires in cytomegalovirus infection. TCRdb fed the reads into MiXCR, producing one record per CDR3 protein. Of 450,000 to 600,000 distinct CDR3 sequences in the sample, roughly 42% were seen once. What these receptors recognize is not known. Sequencing was performed on cultured PBMCs, taken from culture after CMV antigen stimulation. The receptors stem from a human donor in good health (CMV status not recorded). Some clones in this sample may be carry-over from other donors' samples.

The chain employs TRBV27 and TRBJ2-3; 12 nucleotides align to TRBD2. This CDR3 comprises 18 residues. V shed 5 bases and J 1 base; nucleotides not matched to a gene: 10. Looked up from germline, CDR1 is MNHEY and CDR2 is SMNVEV (reference sequence). The CDR3 loop reads CASSGLAGGIPRTDTQYF. Here the CDR3 DNA reads TGTGCCAGCAGTGGGCTAGCGGGGGGGATTCCACGCACAGATACGCAGTATTTT.

The chain has TRBV7-6 and TRBJ2-3, with TRBD2 identical over 8 bases. Per the germline V gene, CDR1 is SGHVS and CDR2 is FNYEAQ. The J segment lost 7 bases and the V segment lost 5 bases, leaving 8 bases of the junction unmatched. The CDR3 is made up of 14 amino acids. The CDR3 sequence is CASSLSGGRNTQYF. For the CDR3, the DNA is TGTGCCAGCAGCCTAAGCGGGGGTAGAAATACGCAGTATTTT.

This clonotype was counted only a few times. The genes are TRBV7-4 and TRBJ2-5, with unresolved D. V shed 1 base and J shed 5 bases, with 8 bases lying between them. CDR1 and CDR2 from the germline V gene are SGHVT and SQSDAQ. The CDR3 contains 13 residues. CDR3 in amino acids: CASSLEGLETQYF. The DNA for the CDR3 is TGTGCCAGCAGCTTAGAAGGGTTGGAGACCCAGTACTTC.

This clonotype was found a few times. The rearrangement links TRBV7-2 to TRBJ2-7, with 10 bases identical to TRBD2. The CDR3 extends over 14 amino acids. Trimming removed 5 bases from V and 2 bases from J; junction bases left unmatched: 3. Germline values: CDR1 SGHTA, CDR2 FQGNSA. The CDR3 region has the DNA TGTGCCAGCAGCCAAGCGGGAGGGCCCTACGAGCAGTACTTC. As protein: CASSQAGGPYEQYF.

This clonotype was counted between two and nine times. This chain connects TRBV20-1 to TRBJ2-5; D unresolved. CDR3 length: 15 residues. Trimming shortened V by 0 bases and J by 5 bases, and 16 bases separated the two germline ends. Germline assignment: CDR1 DFQATT and CDR2 SNEGSKA (reference sequence). The DNA for the CDR3 is TGCAGTGCTAGAGATATCGTTCGCTTGGGGGAGACCCAGTACTTC. Its translation is CSARDIVRLGETQYF.

This sequence joins TRBV12-3 or TRBV12-4 and TRBJ1-4; the D gene is possibly TRBD1 (6 bases). Trimming stripped 6 bases from V and 1 base from J, with 9 bases between. The CDR3 has 14 residues. The CDR3 spells CASRGRGTNEKLFF. CDR3 DNA sequence: TGTGCCAGCAGAGGCAGGGGAACTAATGAAAAACTGTTTTTT.

With respect to this clonotype: A much bigger clone sits one base away, suggesting this may be a read error. The genes are TRBV7-9 and TRBJ2-5; D might be TRBD1 or TRBD2, each matching 7 bases. Germline CDR1 is SEHNR and CDR2 is FQNEAQ (reference sequence). The length of the CDR3 is 15 residues. Trimming removed 2 bases at V and 1 base at J, with 11 bases between. CDR3 nucleotides: TGTGCCAGCAGCTTAAGCGGGACAGTCCAAGAGACCCAGTACTTC. Amino acid sequence: CASSLSGTVQETQYF.

The chain links TRBV6-6 to TRBJ2-1, with D unresolved. Trimming left V 4 bases short and J 10 bases short, with 8 bases between. Germline-derived CDR1 and CDR2 are MNHNY and SVGAGI (reference sequence). The CDR3 has 11 amino acids. The CDR3 sequence is CASSSVREQFF. In DNA, the CDR3 is TGTGCCAGCAGTTCCGTGCGGGAGCAGTTCTTC.

This clonotype has just a few counts. The V and J genes are TRBV7-2 and TRBJ2-3; TRBD2 agrees at 7 bases. This CDR3 has 15 amino acids. The germline V gene has CDR1 SGHTA and CDR2 FQGNSA. V shed 0 bases, J shed 8 bases, and the junction held 8 bases outside the gene matches. The chain's CDR3 is CASSLARLAQGTQYF. The CDR3 nucleotides are TGTGCCAGCAGCTTAGCGAGACTAGCCCAGGGTACGCAGTATTTT. Drawing the rest from reference TRBV7-2 and TRBJ2-3, the complete variable domain is GAGVSQSPSNKVTEKGKDVELRCDPISGHTALYWYRQSLGQGLEFLIYFQGNSAPDKSGLPSDRFSAERTGGSVSTLTIQRTQQEDSAVYLCASSLARLAQGTQYFGPGTRLTVL.

This clonotype was seen ten or more times. V is TRBV12-3 or TRBV12-4 and J is TRBJ1-5, with D unresolved. The germline V and J ends were trimmed by 6 bases and 4 bases, with 7 bases remaining between them. CDR3 length: 12 amino acids. This CDR3 reads CASSLANQPQHF. The CDR3 DNA sequence: TGTGCCAGCAGCTTGGCTAATCAGCCCCAGCATTTT.

Only a few counts were recorded for this clonotype. CDR3 sequence reads: CASSIGSGNEKLFF. The CDR3 DNA is TGTGCCAGCAGCATCGGCAGCGGGAATGAAAAACTGTTTTTT. The chain links TRBV7-6 to TRBJ1-4, with unresolved D. The germline V gene has CDR1 SGHVS and CDR2 FNYEAQ. This CDR3 comprises 14 residues. Between the trimmed V and J ends, which lost 5 bases and 5 bases, there was a span of 12 bases.

This chain uses TRBV27 with TRBJ2-1; 7 nucleotides match TRBD2. This CDR3 contains 16 residues. Germline CDR1 and CDR2: MNHEY and SMNVEV (reference sequence). Losses at the gene ends were 7 bases for V and 0 bases for J; bases not matched to a gene: 9. The CDR3 spells CASIGAGGSSYNEQFF. The CDR3 nucleotides read TGTGCCAGCATCGGCGCCGGCGGGAGCTCCTACAATGAGCAGTTCTTC.

The V call is TRBV7-6, the J call TRBJ2-1; D gene ambiguous. The CDR3 is 13 amino acids. Germline assignment: CDR1 SGHVS and CDR2 FNYEAQ. V was clipped by 8 bases and J by 0 bases, with 8 bases between them. The CDR3 loop is CASGRSSYNEQFF. DNA of the CDR3: TGTGCCAGCGGACGAAGCTCCTACAATGAGCAGTTCTTC.

Ten or more counts support this clonotype. The chain carries TRBV7-2 and TRBJ2-7, with 9 positions matching TRBD2. Germline CDR1 SGHTA, CDR2 FQGNSA. V lost 3 bases and J lost 3; bases outside the gene matches: 3. The CDR3 has 14 residues. CDR3 in DNA: TGTGCCAGCAGCTTGTTTAGCGGGAGCTACGAGCAGTACTTC. Protein sequence: CASSLFSGSYEQYF.

V gene TRBV7-2 combines with J gene TRBJ2-3, with D possibly TRBD1 on 5 matching bases. The CDR3 is made up of 16 amino acids. Trimming took 2 bases from V and 8 from J, leaving 20 bases between them. In germline, CDR1 is SGHTA, CDR2 FQGNSA. This CDR3 is CASSLTGHPSLGTQYF. CDR3 nucleotide sequence: TGTGCCAGCAGCTTAACAGGCCATCCGTCGTTAGGTACGCAGTATTTT.

The rearrangement uses TRBV20-1 and TRBJ2-7; TRBD1 matches 7 bases. CDR3 size: 13 residues. CDR1 is DFQATT, CDR2 SNEGSKA, per germline (reference sequence). With 2 bases clipped from V and 2 bases from J, the junction kept 3 bases outside the gene matches. CDR3 sequence: CSARRDSTYEQYF. Written as DNA, the CDR3 is TGCAGTGCTAGAAGGGACAGCACCTACGAGCAGTACTTC.